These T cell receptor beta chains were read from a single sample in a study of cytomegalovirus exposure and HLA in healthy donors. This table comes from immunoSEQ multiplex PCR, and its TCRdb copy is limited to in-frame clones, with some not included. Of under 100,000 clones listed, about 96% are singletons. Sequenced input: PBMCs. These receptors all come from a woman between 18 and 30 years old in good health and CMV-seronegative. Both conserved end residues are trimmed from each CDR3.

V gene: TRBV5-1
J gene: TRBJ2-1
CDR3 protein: ASSWGGVIDEQF

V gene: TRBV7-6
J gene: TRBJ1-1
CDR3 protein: ASSQQGMNTEAF

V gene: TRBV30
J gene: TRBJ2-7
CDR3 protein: AWDLGQGAVSGH

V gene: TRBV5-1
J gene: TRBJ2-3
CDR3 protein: ASSTRTTDTQY

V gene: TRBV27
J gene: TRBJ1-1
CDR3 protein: ASSLSRTGETEAF

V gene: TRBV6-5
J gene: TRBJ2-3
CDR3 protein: ASSYSIWASTDTQY

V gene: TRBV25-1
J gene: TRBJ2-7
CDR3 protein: ASSSRLAGSGEQY

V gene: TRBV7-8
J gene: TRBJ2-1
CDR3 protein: ASSPSGTGGHEQF

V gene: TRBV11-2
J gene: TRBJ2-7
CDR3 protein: ASSLGASGSGEQY

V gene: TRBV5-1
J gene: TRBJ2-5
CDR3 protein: ASSLDRTGETQY

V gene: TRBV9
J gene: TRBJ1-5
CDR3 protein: ASSVGGSNQPQH

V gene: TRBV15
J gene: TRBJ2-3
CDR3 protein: ATSRTLEGTDTQY

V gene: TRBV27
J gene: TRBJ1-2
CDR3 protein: ASSPTSRGYGYT

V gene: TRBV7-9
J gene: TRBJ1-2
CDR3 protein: ASSLTSGGLGYT

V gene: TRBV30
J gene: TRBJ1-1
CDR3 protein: AWSDIRALNTEAF

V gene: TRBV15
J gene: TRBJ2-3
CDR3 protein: ATSRVLSTDTQY

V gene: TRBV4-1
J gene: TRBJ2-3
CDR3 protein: ASSQYRTSTYTDTQY

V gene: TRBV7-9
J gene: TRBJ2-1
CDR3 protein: ASSEGTSGHNEQF

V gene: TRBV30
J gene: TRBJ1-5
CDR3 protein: AWSVGRAQPQH

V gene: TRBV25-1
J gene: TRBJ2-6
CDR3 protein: ASRRDRGAGANVLT

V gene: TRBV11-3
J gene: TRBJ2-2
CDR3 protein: ASSFTGVSYTGELF

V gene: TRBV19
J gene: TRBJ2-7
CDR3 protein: ASSTLSGTGGYEQY

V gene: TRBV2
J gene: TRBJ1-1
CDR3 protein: ASRESGLGFTEAF

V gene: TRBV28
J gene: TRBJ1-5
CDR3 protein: ASSLVQGGDYRQPQH

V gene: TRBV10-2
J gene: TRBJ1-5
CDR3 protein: ASLQVLGNQPQH

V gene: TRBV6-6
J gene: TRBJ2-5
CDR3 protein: ASSPRQGAFGETQY

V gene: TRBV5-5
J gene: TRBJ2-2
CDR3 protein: ASNQLLAGLVTGELF

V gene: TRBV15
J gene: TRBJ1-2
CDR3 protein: ATSRDPIWDRFNYGYT

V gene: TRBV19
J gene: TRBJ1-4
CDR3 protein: ASSIGALTNEKLF

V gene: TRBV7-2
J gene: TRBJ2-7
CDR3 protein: ASSLRVSGAATRRQY

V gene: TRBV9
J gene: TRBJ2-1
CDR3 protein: ASSAGLAGDPYNEQF

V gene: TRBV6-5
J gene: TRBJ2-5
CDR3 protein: ASSSRETLGETQY

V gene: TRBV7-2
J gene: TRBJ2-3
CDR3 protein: ASSSQAGRTDTQY

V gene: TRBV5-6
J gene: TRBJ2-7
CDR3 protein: ASSRGGGITYEQY

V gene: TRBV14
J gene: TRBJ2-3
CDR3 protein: ASSQAPGEGTQY

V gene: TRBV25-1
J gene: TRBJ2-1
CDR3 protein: ASSAPGTSGNNEQF

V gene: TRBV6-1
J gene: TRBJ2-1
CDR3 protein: ASSYSSGTSERF

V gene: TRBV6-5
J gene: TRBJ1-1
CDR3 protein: ASIHEGLNTEAF

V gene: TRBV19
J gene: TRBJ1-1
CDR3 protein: ASSIPIQGNTEAF